The sequence of this T cell receptor (beta chain) was determined in a study of Ad26.COV2.S vaccination and SARS-CoV-2 variants. On the study more broadly: Administration of Ad26.COV2.S was intramuscular, either once or twice 56 days apart.

Only in-frame clones appear in the TCRdb table, and some are missing; sequencing was by immunoSEQ multiplex PCR. The sample has 300,000 to 350,000 clones; 75% to 90% are singletons. Treatment in this sample: 19 received Ad26.COV2.S at low or high dose, single or two shots; about 5 received placebo; per-sample allocation not given. Samples came from day 63 after the first vaccine or placebo injection. The germline gives CDR1 SGHVS, CDR2 FNYEAQ. V was shortened by 8 bases and J by 7 bases, with 11 bases between the two germline ends. The CDR3 contains 11 residues. The sequence came from a person aged 18 to 65 who received the Ad26.COV2.S COVID-19 vaccine or a placebo. This material consisted of peripheral blood, taken in a trial of Ad26.COV2.S vaccine versus placebo. J is TRBJ1-1 and V is TRBV7-6, with D possibly TRBD1 on 5 matching bases. In nucleotides, the CDR3 is TGTGCCAGCCAGGGTACGGGTGAAGCTTTCTTT. Its protein is CASQGTGEAFF.